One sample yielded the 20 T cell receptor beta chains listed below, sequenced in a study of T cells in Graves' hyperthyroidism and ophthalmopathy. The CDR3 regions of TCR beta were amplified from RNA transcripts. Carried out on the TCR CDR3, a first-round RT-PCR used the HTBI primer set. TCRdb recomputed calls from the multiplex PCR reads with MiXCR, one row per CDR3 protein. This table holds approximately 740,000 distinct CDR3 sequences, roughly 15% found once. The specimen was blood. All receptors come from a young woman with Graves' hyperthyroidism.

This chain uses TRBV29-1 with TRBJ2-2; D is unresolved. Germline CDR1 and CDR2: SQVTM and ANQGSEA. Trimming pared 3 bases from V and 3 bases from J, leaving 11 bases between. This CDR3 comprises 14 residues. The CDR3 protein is CSVDDSRHTGELFF. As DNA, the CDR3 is TGCAGCGTTGACGATTCTCGTCACACCGGGGAGCTGTTTTTT.

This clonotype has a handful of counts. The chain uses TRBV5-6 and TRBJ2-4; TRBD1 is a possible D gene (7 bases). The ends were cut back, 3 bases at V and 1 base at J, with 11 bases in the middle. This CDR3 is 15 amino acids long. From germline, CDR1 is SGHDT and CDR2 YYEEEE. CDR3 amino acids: CASSWRGLAKNIQYF. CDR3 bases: TGTGCCAGCAGCTGGAGGGGGCTTGCCAAAAACATTCAGTACTTC.

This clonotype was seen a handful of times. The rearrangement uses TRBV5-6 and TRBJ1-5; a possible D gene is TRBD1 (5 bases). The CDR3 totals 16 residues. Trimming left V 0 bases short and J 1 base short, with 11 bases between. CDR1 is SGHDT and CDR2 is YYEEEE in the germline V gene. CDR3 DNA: TGTGCCAGCAGCTTGGCGCGGGGCAAGAGCAATCAGCCCCAGCATTTT. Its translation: CASSLARGKSNQPQHF.

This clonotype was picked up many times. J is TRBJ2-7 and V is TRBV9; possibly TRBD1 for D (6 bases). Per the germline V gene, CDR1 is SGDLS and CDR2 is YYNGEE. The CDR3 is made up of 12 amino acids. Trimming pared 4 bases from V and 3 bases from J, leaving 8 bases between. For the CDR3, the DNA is TGTGCCAGCAGCAAAGGGGGCTACGAGCAGTACTTC. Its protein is CASSKGGYEQYF.

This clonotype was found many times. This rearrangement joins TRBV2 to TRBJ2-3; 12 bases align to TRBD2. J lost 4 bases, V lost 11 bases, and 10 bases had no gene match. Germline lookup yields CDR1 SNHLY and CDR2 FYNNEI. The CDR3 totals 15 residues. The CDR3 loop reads CAGPLTSGRPDTQYF. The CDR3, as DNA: TGTGCCGGACCCCTGACTAGCGGGAGACCAGATACGCAGTATTTT.

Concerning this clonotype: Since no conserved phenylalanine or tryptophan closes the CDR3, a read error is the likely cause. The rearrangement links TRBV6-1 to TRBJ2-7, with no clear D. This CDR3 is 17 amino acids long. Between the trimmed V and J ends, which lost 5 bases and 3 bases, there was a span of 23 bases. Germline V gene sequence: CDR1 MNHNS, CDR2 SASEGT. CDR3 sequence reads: CASSPLGLTEIGYEQYL. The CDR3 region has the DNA TGTGCCAGCAGTCCCCTAGGTCTTACAGAGATTGGCTACGAGCAGTACCTC.

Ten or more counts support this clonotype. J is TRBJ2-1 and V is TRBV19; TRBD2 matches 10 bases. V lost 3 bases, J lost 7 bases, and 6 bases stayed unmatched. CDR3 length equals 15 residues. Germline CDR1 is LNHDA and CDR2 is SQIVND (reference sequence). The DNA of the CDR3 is TGTGCCAGTAGTATGAGCGGGAGGGGGCGGAATGAGCAGTTCTTC. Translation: CASSMSGRGRNEQFF.

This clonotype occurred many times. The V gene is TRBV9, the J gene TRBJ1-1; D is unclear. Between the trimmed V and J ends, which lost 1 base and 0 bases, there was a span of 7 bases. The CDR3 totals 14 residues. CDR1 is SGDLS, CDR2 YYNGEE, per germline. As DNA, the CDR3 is TGTGCCAGCAGCGTAACCGGGCTGAACACTGAAGCTTTCTTT. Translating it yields CASSVTGLNTEAFF.

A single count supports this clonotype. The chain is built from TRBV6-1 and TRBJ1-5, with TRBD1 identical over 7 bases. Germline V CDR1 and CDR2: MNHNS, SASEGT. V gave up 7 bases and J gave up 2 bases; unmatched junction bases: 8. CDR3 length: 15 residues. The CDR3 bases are TGTGCCAGCAAGGGGGGTGGGACAGGCAATCAGCCCCAGCATTTT. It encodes CASKGGGTGNQPQHF.

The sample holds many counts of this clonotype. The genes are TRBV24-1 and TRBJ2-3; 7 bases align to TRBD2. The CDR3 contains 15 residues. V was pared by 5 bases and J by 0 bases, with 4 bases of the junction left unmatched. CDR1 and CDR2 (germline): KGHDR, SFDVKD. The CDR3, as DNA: TGTGCCACCAGTGGGCGGGGGACTAGCACAGATACGCAGTATTTT. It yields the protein CATSGRGTSTDTQYF.

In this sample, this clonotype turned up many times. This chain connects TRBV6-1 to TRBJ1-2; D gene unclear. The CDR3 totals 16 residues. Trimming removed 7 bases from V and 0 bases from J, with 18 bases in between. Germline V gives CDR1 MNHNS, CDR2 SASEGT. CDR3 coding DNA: TGTGCCAGCATTTGGGCAGGCAACCTAGCTAACTATGGCTACACCTTC. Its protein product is CASIWAGNLANYGYTF.

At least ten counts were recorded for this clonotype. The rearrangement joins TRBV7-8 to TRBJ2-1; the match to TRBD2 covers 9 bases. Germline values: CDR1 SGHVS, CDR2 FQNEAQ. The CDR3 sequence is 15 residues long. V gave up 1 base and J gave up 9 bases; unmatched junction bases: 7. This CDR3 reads CASSLGSGSAVEQFF. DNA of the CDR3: TGTGCCAGCAGCTTAGGTAGCGGGAGTGCTGTTGAGCAGTTCTTC.

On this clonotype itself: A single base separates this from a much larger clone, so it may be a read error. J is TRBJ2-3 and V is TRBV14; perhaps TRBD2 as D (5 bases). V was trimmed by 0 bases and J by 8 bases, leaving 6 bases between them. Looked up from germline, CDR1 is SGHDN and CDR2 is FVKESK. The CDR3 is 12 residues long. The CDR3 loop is CASSQDRGTQYF. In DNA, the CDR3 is TGTGCCAGCAGCCAAGACCGGGGTACGCAGTATTTT.

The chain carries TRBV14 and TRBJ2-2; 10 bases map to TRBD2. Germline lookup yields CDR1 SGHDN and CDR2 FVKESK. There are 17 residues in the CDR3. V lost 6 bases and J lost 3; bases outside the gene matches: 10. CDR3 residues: CASSALTSGIHTGELFF. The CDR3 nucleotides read TGTGCCAGCAGTGCCCTCACTAGCGGGATACACACCGGGGAGCTGTTTTTT.

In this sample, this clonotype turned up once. DNA for the CDR3: TGTGCCAGCAGCCCGGGGCGGGCGGGAGATACGCAGTATTTT. This codes for CASSPGRAGDTQYF. The V call is TRBV7-2, the J call TRBJ2-3; D may correspond to TRBD1 or TRBD2 (5 bases each). Germline V gene data show CDR1 as SGHTA and CDR2 as FQGNSA. This CDR3 comprises 14 residues. V was trimmed by 5 bases and J by 5 bases, leaving 14 bases between them.

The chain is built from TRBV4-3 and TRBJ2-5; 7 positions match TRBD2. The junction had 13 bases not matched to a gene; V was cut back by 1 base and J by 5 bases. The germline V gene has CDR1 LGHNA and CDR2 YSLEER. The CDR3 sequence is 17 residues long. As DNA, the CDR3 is TGCGCCAGCAGCCAAGCCCCAGCGGGACCAACTGGGGAGACCCAGTACTTC. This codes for CASSQAPAGPTGETQYF.

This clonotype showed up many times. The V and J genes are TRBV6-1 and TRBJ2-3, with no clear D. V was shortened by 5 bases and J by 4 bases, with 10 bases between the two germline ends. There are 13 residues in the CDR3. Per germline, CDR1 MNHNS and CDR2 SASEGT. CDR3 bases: TGTGCCAGCAGTAACCGACCAGCAGATACGCAGTATTTT. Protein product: CASSNRPADTQYF.

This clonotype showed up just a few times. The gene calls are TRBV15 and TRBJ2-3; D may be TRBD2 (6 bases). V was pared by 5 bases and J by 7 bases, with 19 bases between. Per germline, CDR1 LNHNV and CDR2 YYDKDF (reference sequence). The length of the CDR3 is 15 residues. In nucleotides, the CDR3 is TGTGCCACCAGCTCGGCGGGGCATGGGAGAAATACGCAGTATTTT. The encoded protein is CATSSAGHGRNTQYF.

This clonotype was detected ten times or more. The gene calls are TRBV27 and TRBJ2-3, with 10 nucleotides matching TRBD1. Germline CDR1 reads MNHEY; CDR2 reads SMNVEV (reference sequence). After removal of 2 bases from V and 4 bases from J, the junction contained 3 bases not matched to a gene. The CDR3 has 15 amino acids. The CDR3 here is CASSLRDRGPDTQYF. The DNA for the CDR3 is TGTGCCAGCAGTTTAAGGGACAGGGGACCAGATACGCAGTATTTT.

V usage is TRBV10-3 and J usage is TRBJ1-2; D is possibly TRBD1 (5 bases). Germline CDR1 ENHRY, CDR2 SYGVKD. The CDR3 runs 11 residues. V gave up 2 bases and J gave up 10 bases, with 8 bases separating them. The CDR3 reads CAISEVRDYTF. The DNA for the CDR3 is TGTGCCATCAGTGAGGTCAGGGACTACACCTTC.